The 21 T cell receptor beta chains given below trace back to one sample, sequenced in a study of T cells after posttransplantation cyclophosphamide. Libraries were prepared by immunoSEQ multiplex PCR; TCRdb keeps only in-frame clonotypes and omits some of them. The sample was found to contain roughly 26,000 clones, and every one recurs. The material sequenced was PBMCs. The receptors were gathered from a man aged 50 to 59 in good health, CMV-negative, and a related stem cell transplant donor.

This clone has at least ten counts. The rearrangement joins TRBV28 to TRBJ2-7, with 8 nucleotides matching TRBD2. CDR1 MDHEN and CDR2 SYDVKM come from the germline V gene. After removal of 6 bases from V and 3 bases from J, the junction contained 10 bases not matched to a gene. This CDR3 spans 15 amino acids. For the CDR3, the DNA is TGTGCCAGCAGCCTACAAGCGGGGGCCTACTACGAGCAGTACTTC. As protein: CASSLQAGAYYEQYF. Combining the CDR3 with reference TRBV28 and TRBJ2-7 gives the whole variable domain DVKVTQSSRYLVKRTGEKVFLECVQDMDHENMFWYRQDPGLGLRLIYFSYDVKMKEKGDIPEGYSVSREKKERFSLILESASTNQTSMYLCASSLQAGAYYEQYFGPGTRLTVT.

This clone was picked up a small number of times. The rearrangement joins TRBV7-6 to TRBJ2-5; perhaps TRBD2 as D (6 bases). This CDR3 region has 13 residues. Germline V gene data show CDR1 as SGHVS and CDR2 as FNYEAQ. V lost 5 bases and J lost 11, with 18 bases in between. CDR3 residues: CASSGTQRGEQYF. The CDR3 DNA follows: TGTGCCAGCAGCGGGACTCAACGGGGTGAGCAGTACTTC.

The chain joins TRBV21-1 to TRBJ2-1; the DNA was not used to check the table's D call, TRBD1. TRBV21-1 is a recognized pseudogene. The CDR3 runs 18 residues. The CDR3: CASSPLPQGQGTYNEQFF. CDR3 DNA sequence: TGTGCCAGCAGCCCCCTACCCCAAGGACAGGGAACCTACAATGAGCAGTTCTTC.

In its sample, this clone was seen many times. The chain employs TRBV7-8 and TRBJ2-7, with 12 nucleotides matching TRBD1. The germline CDR1 and CDR2 sequences are SGHVS and FQNEAQ. V gave up 5 bases and J gave up 8 bases; unmatched junction bases: 7. The CDR3 is made up of 14 amino acids. The CDR3 loop is CASSPRDRGLQQYF. The CDR3 DNA reads TGTGCCAGCAGCCCCCGGGACAGGGGGCTCCAGCAGTACTTC.

This clone was found many times. The chain joins TRBV5-1 to TRBJ2-4, with TRBD2 as a possible D gene (5 bases). The V and J ends lost 5 bases and 1 base respectively, with 13 bases between them. CDR1 and CDR2 (germline): SGHRS, YFSETQ. The CDR3 has 15 residues. The CDR3 region is CASRDRDGAKNIQYF. The CDR3 coding sequence is TGCGCCAGCAGAGACCGGGATGGCGCCAAAAACATTCAGTACTTC.

This clone was seen ten or more times. This chain uses TRBV4-1 with TRBJ2-1; 9 nucleotides agree with TRBD2. V lost 0 bases, J lost 4 bases, and 10 bases stayed unmatched. The CDR3 is 18 residues long. Germline loops: CDR1 MGHRA, CDR2 YSYEKL. The CDR3 coding sequence is TGCGCCAGCAGCCAAGATGTAAGGGCGGGGGGGCTATACAATGAGCAGTTCTTC. This codes for CASSQDVRAGGLYNEQFF.

A few counts support this clone. This chain joins TRBV6-6 and TRBJ1-2; 8 nucleotides line up with TRBD1. CDR1 is MNHNY, CDR2 SVGAGI, per germline (reference sequence). The CDR3 length is 14 residues. V lost 5 bases, J lost 5 bases, and 7 bases stayed unmatched. In DNA form, the CDR3 reads TGTGCCAGCAGTAAGGGCCGGACAGGGTATGGCTACACCTTC. This encodes CASSKGRTGYGYTF.

This clone showed up many times. J is TRBJ2-3 and V is TRBV9; 7 bases map to TRBD1. The CDR3 is 16 amino acids. Germline trimming cut 0 bases from V and 1 base from J; bases unmatched to any gene: 5. The germline gives CDR1 SGDLS, CDR2 YYNGEE. Written as DNA, the CDR3 is TGTGCCAGCAGCGTAGCCGCAGGGGGACGCACAGATACGCAGTATTTT. Translation: CASSVAAGGRTDTQYF.

This clone was seen repeatedly, ten times or more. The V and J genes are TRBV6-1 and TRBJ1-1, with a weak D call TRBD1 (6 bases). The CDR3 has 15 residues. V lost 6 bases and J 1 base, leaving 15 bases between the germline ends. CDR1 is MNHNS, CDR2 SASEGT, per germline. CDR3 DNA: TGTGCCAGCAGCGGCCCCGGGACAACGAACACTGAAGCTTTCTTT. Translated, it gives CASSGPGTTNTEAFF.

This clone has a count of ten or more. The chain couples TRBV6-1 to TRBJ2-1; D ambiguous. CDR1 MNHNS and CDR2 SASEGT come from the germline V gene. Trimming removed 4 bases at V and 4 bases at J, with 5 bases between. This CDR3 spans 12 amino acids. The CDR3, as DNA: TGTGCCAGCAGTGCCTCTTACAATGAGCAGTTCTTC. Residues: CASSASYNEQFF.

Ten or more counts support this clone. This chain uses TRBV2 with TRBJ1-2; TRBD1 agrees at 9 bases. The germline CDR1 and CDR2 sequences are SNHLY and FYNNEI. The CDR3 spans 17 residues. The V and J ends lost 2 bases and 7 bases, in that order; junction bases with no gene match: 14. The CDR3 region is CASSERGSGTGHGGYTF. The CDR3 nucleotides are TGTGCCAGCAGTGAACGGGGGAGCGGGACAGGGCACGGTGGCTACACCTTC.

This clone was recorded many times. This sequence joins TRBV6-1 and TRBJ2-1; 8 bases agree with TRBD2. J lost 13 bases, V lost 4 bases, and 18 bases had no gene match. Germline CDR1 and CDR2: MNHNS and SASEGT. This CDR3 comprises 16 residues. Written as DNA, the CDR3 is TGTGCCAGCAGTGTCTCGACTGGGCTAGCGGGTAGGTCTCAGTTCTTC. It specifies CASSVSTGLAGRSQFF.

This clone has a count of ten or more. V gene TRBV9 combines with J gene TRBJ2-3; D is unresolved. CDR3 size: 13 residues. Trimming shortened V by 0 bases and J by 4 bases, and 6 bases separated the two germline ends. From germline, CDR1 is SGDLS and CDR2 YYNGEE. The CDR3 bases are TGTGCCAGCAGCGTAGTTTCCTCAGATACGCAGTATTTT. Protein product: CASSVVSSDTQYF. Looking up the rest from reference TRBV9 and TRBJ2-3 gives the full variable domain: DSGVTQTPKHLITATGQRVTLRCSPRSGDLSVYWYQQSLDQGLQFLIQYYNGEERAKGNILERFSAQQFPDLHSELNLSSLELGDSALYFCASSVVSSDTQYFGPGTRLTVL.

This clone was observed at least ten times. This sequence joins TRBV5-1 and TRBJ2-3, with 10 positions matching TRBD1. V lost 4 bases and J lost 4; bases outside the gene matches: 3. The germline V gene has CDR1 SGHRS and CDR2 YFSETQ. The CDR3 runs to 14 residues. The CDR3 protein is CASSGQGVADTQYF. The CDR3 nucleotides read TGCGCCAGCAGCGGACAGGGGGTTGCAGATACGCAGTATTTT. The whole variable domain, remainder taken from reference TRBV5-1 and TRBJ2-3, is KAGVTQTPRYLIKTRGQQVTLSCSPISGHRSVSWYQQTPGQGLQFLFEYFSETQRNKGNFPGRFSGRQFSNSRSEMNVSTLELGDSALYLCASSGQGVADTQYFGPGTRLTVL.

This clone was observed many times. This chain uses TRBV18 with TRBJ2-1; D possibly corresponds to TRBD1 (5 bases). The CDR3 covers 16 residues. V lost 0 bases, J lost 0 bases, and 9 bases lay in between. The germline gives CDR1 KGHSH, CDR2 LQKENI. CDR3 DNA: TGTGCCAGCTCACCACCGAGACAGAGCTCCTACAATGAGCAGTTCTTC. This codes for CASSPPRQSSYNEQFF.

This clone showed up many times. This chain links TRBV5-5 with TRBJ1-2, with 9 bases lining up with TRBD1. The CDR3 length is 15 residues. J lost 2 bases, V lost 4 bases, and 6 bases had no gene match. Per the germline V gene, CDR1 is SGHKS and CDR2 is YYEKEE (reference sequence). CDR3 bases: TGTGCCAGCAGCAAACGGGACAGGGAGAACTATGGCTACACCTTC. Translation: CASSKRDRENYGYTF.

This clone has at least ten counts. The chain has TRBV30 and TRBJ2-3; tentatively, D is TRBD1 (5 bases). Germline V gene sequence: CDR1 GTSNPN, CDR2 SVGIG (reference sequence). The CDR3 sequence is 15 residues long. Trimming stripped 0 bases from V and 4 bases from J, with 14 bases between. The CDR3 DNA reads TGTGCCTGGAGTGTAACCAGGGTTGGGTCAGATACGCAGTATTTT. Translated, it gives CAWSVTRVGSDTQYF.

This clone was observed many times. The chain couples TRBV10-3 to TRBJ2-1; 12 nucleotides agree with TRBD1. The germline gives CDR1 ENHRY, CDR2 SYGVKD. The CDR3 is made up of 13 amino acids. V was clipped by 10 bases and J by 7 bases; unmatched bases: 5. CDR3 coding DNA: TGTGCCACCGGGGACAGGGGGCCAAATGAGCAGTTCTTC. Encoded protein: CATGDRGPNEQFF.

This clone has at least ten counts. The V gene is TRBV5-1, the J gene TRBJ2-3; 7 bases agree with TRBD2. V shed 4 bases and J 6 bases; nucleotides not matched to a gene: 2. This CDR3 region has 12 residues. In germline, CDR1 is SGHRS, CDR2 YFSETQ. The CDR3 bases are TGCGCCAGCAGCACCGGGGGGGATACGCAGTATTTT. It translates to CASSTGGDTQYF.

This clone was observed many times. The V gene is TRBV4-1, the J gene TRBJ2-1; 8 positions match TRBD2. Per the germline V gene, CDR1 is MGHRA and CDR2 is YSYEKL. Trimming at V came to 4 bases and at J to 6 bases, leaving 11 bases not matched to a gene. This CDR3 has 16 amino acids. CDR3: CASSPPAAGGRNEQFF. In DNA form, the CDR3 reads TGCGCCAGCAGCCCCCCGGCGGCGGGGGGCCGCAATGAGCAGTTCTTC.

This clone was found many times. This chain links TRBV29-1 with TRBJ2-3; 8 bases map to TRBD1. Per germline, CDR1 SQVTM and CDR2 ANQGSEA. The CDR3 contains 14 residues. The CDR3 region is CSSGQGGGTDTQYF. The DNA of the CDR3 is TGCAGTAGCGGACAGGGAGGTGGCACAGATACGCAGTATTTT.